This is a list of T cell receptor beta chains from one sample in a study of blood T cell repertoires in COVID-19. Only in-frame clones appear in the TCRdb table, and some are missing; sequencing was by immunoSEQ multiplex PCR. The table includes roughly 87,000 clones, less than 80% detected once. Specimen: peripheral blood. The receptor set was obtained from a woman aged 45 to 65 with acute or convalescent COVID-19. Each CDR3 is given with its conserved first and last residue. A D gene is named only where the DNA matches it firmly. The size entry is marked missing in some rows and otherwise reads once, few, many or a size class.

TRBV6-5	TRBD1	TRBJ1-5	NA	CASTEGVGGPHF	TGTGCCAGCACCGAAGGGGTAGGGGGCCCCCATTTT
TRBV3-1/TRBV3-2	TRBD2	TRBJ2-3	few	CASSPSGGATQYF	TGTGCCAGCAGCCCTAGCGGGGGGGCTACGCAGTATTTT
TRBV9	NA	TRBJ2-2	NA	CASSGGGAAVANTGELFF	TGTGCCAGCAGCGGTGGGGGGGCAGCAGTCGCGAACACCGGGGAGCTGTTTTTT
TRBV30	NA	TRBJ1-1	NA	CAWTTGHMNTEAFF	TGTGCCTGGACGACGGGACATATGAACACTGAAGCTTTCTTT
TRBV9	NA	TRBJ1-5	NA	CASSVGAGGNQPQHF	TGTGCCAGCAGCGTGGGGGCAGGCGGCAATCAGCCCCAGCATTTT
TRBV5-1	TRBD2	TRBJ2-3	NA	CASSPRLAGGPTDTQYF	TGCGCCAGCAGCCCGAGACTAGCGGGGGGGCCCACAGATACGCAGTATTTT
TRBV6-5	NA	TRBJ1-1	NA	CASIQLSNTEAFF	TGTGCCAGCATCCAGTTATCGAACACTGAAGCTTTCTTT
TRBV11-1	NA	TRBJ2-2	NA	CASSFAGGNTGELFF	TGTGCCAGCAGCTTCGCAGGAGGGAACACCGGGGAGCTGTTTTTT
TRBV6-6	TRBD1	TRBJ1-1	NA	CASRDRGRWNTEAFF	TGTGCCAGCAGGGACAGGGGGCGTTGGAACACTGAAGCTTTCTTT
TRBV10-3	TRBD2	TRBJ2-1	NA	CAISEFSGGNEQFF	TGTGCCATCAGTGAGTTTAGCGGGGGTAATGAGCAGTTCTTC
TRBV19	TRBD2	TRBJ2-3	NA	CASSSSGGGNTQYF	TGTGCCAGTAGTTCTAGCGGGGGGGGAAATACGCAGTATTTT
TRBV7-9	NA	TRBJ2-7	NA	CASSLALGYEQYF	TGTGCCAGCAGCTTAGCGCTCGGTTACGAGCAGTACTTC
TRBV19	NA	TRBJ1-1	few	CASIQWGERGAFF	TGTGCCAGTATTCAATGGGGGGAAAGGGGAGCTTTCTTT
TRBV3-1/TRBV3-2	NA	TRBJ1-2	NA	CASSRFAQDGYTF	TGTGCCAGCAGCCGATTCGCCCAGGATGGCTACACCTTC
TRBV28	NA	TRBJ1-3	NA	CASSLVIGASGNTIYF	TGTGCCAGCAGTTTAGTGATAGGGGCCTCTGGAAACACCATATATTTT
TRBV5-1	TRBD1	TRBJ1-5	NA	CASSAGTGERQPQHF	TGCGCCAGCAGCGCGGGGACAGGGGAGAGGCAGCCCCAGCATTTT